This TCR beta chain derives from a study of regulatory T cells in long-lasting Graves disease. Study outcomes and limitations: TRBV28 was favored in persistent disease, as were TRBJ1-2 and TRBJ2-5. Persistent Graves' patients had lower TCR diversity than newly diagnosed ones.

Building the TCR beta libraries relied on iRepertoire HTBI primers, and CDR3 regions underwent Arm-PCR. TCRdb called the multiplex PCR reads again in MiXCR, with one record for every CDR3 protein. This sample has 200,000 to 250,000 distinct CDR3 sequences, with roughly 19% found just once. Regarding time point: newly diagnosed GD, antithyroid drugs for less than 3 months. From RNA extracted from PBMCs, the TCR library was made. With EDTA tubes as the receptacles, approximately 8.2 milliliters of peripheral blood were drawn. As to this clonotype: Its target is unknown.

Germline V gives CDR1 MDHEN, CDR2 SYDVKM. Trimming cost V 5 bases and J 0 bases; bases outside gene matches: 10. This CDR3 has 18 residues. The sample also formed part of further work on T cells in Graves' hyperthyroidism and ophthalmopathy. That work states: Stable hyperthyroidism: no ophthalmopathy progression over 18 months of follow-up.

The receptor was derived from a woman aged 25 to 39 with Graves disease. Sequenced material: peripheral blood mononuclear cells (PBMCs), taken at new diagnosis, from a patient treated with antithyroid drugs. The V and J genes are TRBV28 and TRBJ2-6; 7 bases match TRBD2. The DNA of the CDR3 is TGTGCCAGCAGTCCTTGGGAGGGGACGAACTCTGGGGCCAACGTCCTGACTTTC. This translates into CASSPWEGTNSGANVLTF.